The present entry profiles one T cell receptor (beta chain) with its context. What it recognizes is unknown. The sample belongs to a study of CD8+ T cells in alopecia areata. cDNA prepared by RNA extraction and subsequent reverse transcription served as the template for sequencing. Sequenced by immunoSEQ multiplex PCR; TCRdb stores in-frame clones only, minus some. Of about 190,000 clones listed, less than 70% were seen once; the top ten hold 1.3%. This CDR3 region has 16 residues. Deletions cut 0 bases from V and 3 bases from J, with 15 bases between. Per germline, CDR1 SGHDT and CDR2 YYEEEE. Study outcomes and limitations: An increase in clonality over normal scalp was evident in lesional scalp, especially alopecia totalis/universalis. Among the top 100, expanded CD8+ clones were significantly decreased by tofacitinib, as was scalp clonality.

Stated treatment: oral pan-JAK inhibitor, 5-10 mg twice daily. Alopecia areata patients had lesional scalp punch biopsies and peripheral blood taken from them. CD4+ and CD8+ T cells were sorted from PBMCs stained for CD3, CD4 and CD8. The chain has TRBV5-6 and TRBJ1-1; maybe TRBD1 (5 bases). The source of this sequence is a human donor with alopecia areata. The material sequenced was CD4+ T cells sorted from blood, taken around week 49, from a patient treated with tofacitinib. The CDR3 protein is CASSLARFQGYTEAFF. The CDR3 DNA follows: TGTGCCAGCAGCTTGGCGAGGTTCCAGGGATACACTGAAGCTTTCTTT.